This TCR beta chain was sequenced in a study of Graves' ophthalmopathy and Graves' hyperthyroidism. Per the germline V gene, CDR1 is SGHDN and CDR2 is FVKESK. V dropped 6 bases and J dropped 5 bases, with 16 bases sitting between them. CDR3 length: 14 amino acids. From RNA, the CDR3 regions of TCR beta chains were amplified and sequenced. The authors performed first-round RT-PCR with HTBI primers and then a second-round multiplex PCR. Each CDR3 protein is one row after TCRdb ran MiXCR on the multiplex PCR reads. The table lists 660,000 or so distinct CDR3 sequences, roughly two fifths of them singletons. Study observations and caveats: Also, most clonotypes expanded in the thyroid above 0.001 frequency appeared in blood.

Remarks on this clonotype: Its antigen is unknown.

Pregnancy or lactation, uncontrolled infections and other autoimmune diseases were grounds for excluding patients. The PBMC fraction was derived from around 9.4 ml of fresh peripheral blood. Sequencing was performed on peripheral blood. The chain combines TRBV14 with TRBJ1-1, with D perhaps TRBD1 (5 bases). This sequence was found in an adult man with Graves' ophthalmopathy. DNA of the CDR3: TGTGCCAGCAGTCCCTTCTCAGGGATTACTGAAGCTTTCTTT. Translating gives CASSPFSGITEAFF.